The clone carrying this T cell receptor (beta chain) was seen a handful of times. Its antigen is unidentified. This sample was included in a study of cytomegalovirus exposure and HLA in healthy donors. 60 Vbeta and 13 Jbeta primers were used in PCR. Here immunoSEQ multiplex PCR was the method, and the copy in TCRdb shows in-frame clones only, minus some. The table records some 120,000 clones, 70% of them present only once. General study points: Later analysis identified 16,000 or so TCR beta sequences associated with HLA alleles, using a false discovery rate threshold of 0.05. Cytomegalovirus-associated TCR beta chains were listed, numbering 150 to 200.

The CDR3 totals 15 residues. The V gene end was trimmed by 7 bases and the J gene end by 4 bases; junction bases not matched to a gene: 9. In germline, CDR1 is SGHAT, CDR2 FQNNGV. This TCR came from a man aged 30 to 39 in good health and CMV-seropositive. Sequenced: PBMCs. This chain connects TRBV11-2 to TRBJ1-1; 10 bases align to TRBD1. CDR3 sequence: CASKLTGGGGTEAFF. In DNA, the CDR3 is TGTGCCAGCAAGTTGACAGGGGGCGGGGGCACTGAAGCTTTCTTT.